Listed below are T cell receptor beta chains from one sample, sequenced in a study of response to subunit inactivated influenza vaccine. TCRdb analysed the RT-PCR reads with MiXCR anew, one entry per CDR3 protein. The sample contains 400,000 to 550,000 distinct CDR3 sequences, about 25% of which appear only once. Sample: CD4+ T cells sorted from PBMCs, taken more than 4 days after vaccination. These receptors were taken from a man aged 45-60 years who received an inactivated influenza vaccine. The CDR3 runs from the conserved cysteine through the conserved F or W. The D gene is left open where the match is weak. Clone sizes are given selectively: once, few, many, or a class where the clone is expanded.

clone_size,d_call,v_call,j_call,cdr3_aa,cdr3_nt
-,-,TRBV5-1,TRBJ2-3,CASSLATRSTDTQYF,TGCGCCAGCAGCTTGGCTACTAGGAGCACAGATACGCAGTATTTT
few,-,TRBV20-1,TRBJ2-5,CSARHPTETQYF,TGCAGTGCTCGCCACCCGACTGAGACCCAGTACTTC
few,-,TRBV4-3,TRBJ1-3,CASSQTDHGNTIYF,TGCGCCAGCAGCCAAACAGATCACGGAAACACCATATATTTT
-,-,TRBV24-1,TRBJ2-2,CATSERPNTGELFF,TGTGCCACCAGTGAACGGCCGAACACCGGGGAGCTGTTTTTT
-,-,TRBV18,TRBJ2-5,CASSPWPEETQYF,TGTGCCAGCTCACCATGGCCAGAAGAGACCCAGTACTTC
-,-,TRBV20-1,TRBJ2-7,CSAGNILAGEQYF,TGCAGTGCTGGTAACATACTAGCCGGCGAGCAGTACTTC
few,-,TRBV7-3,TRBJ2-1,CASSLNRLGVNYNEQFF,TGTGCCAGCAGCTTAAATAGGTTGGGGGTCAACTACAATGAGCAGTTCTTC
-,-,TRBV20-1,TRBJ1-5,CSALTSNQPQHF,TGCAGTGCCCTAACTAGCAATCAGCCCCAGCATTTT
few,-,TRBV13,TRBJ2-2,CASSLARPRGSYGAGELFF,TGTGCCAGCAGCTTAGCCCGGCCGCGCGGGTCGTACGGAGCTGGGGAGCTGTTTTTT
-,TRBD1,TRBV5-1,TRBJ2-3,CASQGQSSASTDTQYF,TGCGCCAGCCAGGGACAGTCTTCCGCTAGCACAGATACGCAGTATTTT
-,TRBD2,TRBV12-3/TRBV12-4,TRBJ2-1,CASSFSPGLAGGNEQFF,TGTGCCAGCAGTTTTAGCCCGGGGCTAGCGGGGGGCAATGAGCAGTTCTTC
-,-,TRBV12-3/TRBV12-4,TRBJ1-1,CASRSNLNTEAFF,TGTGCCAGCAGGTCGAATTTGAACACTGAAGCTTTCTTT
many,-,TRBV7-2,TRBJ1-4,CASSRSQRNEKLFF,TGTGCCAGCAGCCGGTCACAGCGTAATGAAAAACTGTTTTTT
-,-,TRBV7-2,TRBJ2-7,CASSPPLGEQYF,TGTGCCAGCAGCCCCCCGTTGGGGGAGCAGTACTTC
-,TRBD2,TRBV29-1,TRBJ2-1,CSVGTSGLNEQFF,TGCAGCGTGGGGACTAGCGGGTTAAATGAGCAGTTCTTC
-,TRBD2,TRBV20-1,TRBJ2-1,CSARDPTSGRNNEQFF,TGCAGTGCTAGAGATCCCACTAGCGGGAGAAACAATGAGCAGTTCTTC
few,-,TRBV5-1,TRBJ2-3,CASSVGIRTDTQYF,TGCGCCAGCAGCGTAGGGATTAGAACAGATACGCAGTATTTT
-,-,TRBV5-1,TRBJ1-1,CASSLEQQQNTEAFF,TGCGCCAGCAGCTTGGAACAGCAACAGAACACTGAAGCTTTCTTT
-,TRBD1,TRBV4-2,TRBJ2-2,CASSASQGTLNTGELFF,TGTGCCAGCAGCGCATCACAGGGGACCCTTAACACCGGGGAGCTGTTTTTT
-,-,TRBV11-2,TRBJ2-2,CASSLSGWTGELFF,TGTGCCAGCAGCTTATCGGGATGGACCGGGGAGCTGTTTTTT
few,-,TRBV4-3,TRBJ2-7,CASSQVYRDYSYEQYF,TGCGCCAGCAGCCAAGTTTACAGGGATTATTCCTACGAGCAGTACTTC
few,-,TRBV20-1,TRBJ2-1,CSARDRSSDEQFF,TGCAGTGCTAGAGATAGAAGCTCCGATGAGCAGTTCTTC
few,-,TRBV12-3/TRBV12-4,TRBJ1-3,CASSFAGGLVNTIYF,TGTGCCAGCAGTTTTGCCGGGGGGCTGGTAAACACCATATATTTT
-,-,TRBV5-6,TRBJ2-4,CASSPEGGADTKNIQYF,TGTGCCAGCAGCCCGGAGGGGGGGGCTGATACCAAAAACATTCAGTACTTC
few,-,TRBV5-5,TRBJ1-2,CASSLDVRGTYGYTF,TGTGCCAGCAGCTTGGATGTCAGGGGAACCTATGGCTACACCTTC
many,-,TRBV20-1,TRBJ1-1,CSAYTGRGDTEAFF,TGCAGTGCTTACACAGGGAGGGGTGACACTGAAGCTTTCTTT
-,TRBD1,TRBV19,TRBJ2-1,CASTDRQGYEQFF,TGTGCCAGTACCGACCGACAGGGGTATGAGCAGTTCTTC
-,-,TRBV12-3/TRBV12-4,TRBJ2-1,CASSSKGGNYYNEQFF,TGTGCCAGCAGTTCTAAAGGCGGGAATTACTACAATGAGCAGTTCTTC
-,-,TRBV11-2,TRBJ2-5,CVSSPDRISETQYF,TGTGTCAGCAGCCCGGACAGAATTTCAGAGACCCAGTACTTC
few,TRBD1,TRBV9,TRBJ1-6,CASSVRPGQGLGMNSPLHF,TGTGCCAGCAGCGTTAGACCGGGACAGGGCCTCGGGATGAATTCACCCCTCCACTTT
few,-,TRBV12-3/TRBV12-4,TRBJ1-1,CASSTRAAEAFF,TGTGCCAGCAGTACCCGGGCAGCAGAAGCTTTCTTT
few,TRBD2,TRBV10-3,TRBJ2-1,CATTFGGGPDLGHNEQFF,TGTGCCACGACCTTCGGGGGAGGGCCGGACCTTGGACACAATGAGCAGTTCTTC
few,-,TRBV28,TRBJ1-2,CASSSSGWRGKTSNYGYTF,TGTGCCAGCAGTAGCTCTGGTTGGAGGGGGAAAACTTCTAACTATGGCTACACCTTC
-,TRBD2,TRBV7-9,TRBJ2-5,CASSLSSGIQETQYF,TGTGCCAGCAGCTTGTCTAGCGGGATCCAAGAGACCCAGTACTTC
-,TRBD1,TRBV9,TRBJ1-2,CASSARDRGKGYTF,TGTGCCAGCAGCGCTCGGGACAGGGGGAAAGGCTACACCTTC
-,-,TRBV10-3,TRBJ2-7,CAITGSHTYEQYF,TGTGCCATCACTGGCAGTCATACCTACGAGCAGTACTTC
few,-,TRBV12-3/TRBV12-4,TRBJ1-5,CASSFSGLDQPQHF,TGTGCCAGCAGTTTCTCAGGGCTAGATCAGCCCCAGCATTTT
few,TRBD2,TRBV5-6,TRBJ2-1,CASSRGVGGRNNEQFF,TGTGCCAGCAGCCGAGGTGTCGGCGGGAGGAACAATGAGCAGTTCTTC
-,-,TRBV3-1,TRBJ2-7,CASSQSPGNLEQYF,TGTGCCAGCAGCCAATCCCCGGGGAACCTCGAGCAGTACTTC
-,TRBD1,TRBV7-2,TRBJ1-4,CASSPSGTGLEKLFF,TGTGCCAGCAGCCCCTCCGGGACAGGGCTAGAAAAACTGTTTTTT
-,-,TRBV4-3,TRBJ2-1,CASSQDAEFEGPYNEQFF,TGCGCCAGCAGCCAAGATGCCGAGTTTGAAGGCCCCTACAATGAGCAGTTCTTC
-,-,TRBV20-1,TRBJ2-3,CSARARLVRVDTQYF,TGCAGTGCTAGGGCCCGCCTCGTCCGTGTGGATACGCAGTATTTT
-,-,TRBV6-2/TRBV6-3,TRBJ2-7,CASSQTLGEQYF,TGTGCCAGCAGCCAAACGCTTGGGGAGCAGTACTTC
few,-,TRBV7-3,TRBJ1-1,CASSFALNTEAFF,TGTGCCAGCAGCTTCGCCCTTAACACTGAAGCTTTCTTT
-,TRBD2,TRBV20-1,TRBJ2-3,CSASPTSGDTDTQYF,TGCAGTGCCAGCCCAACTAGCGGAGACACAGATACGCAGTATTTT
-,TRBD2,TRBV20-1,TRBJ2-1,CSARRPWGGRADNEQFF,TGCAGTGCTAGACGGCCCTGGGGCGGGAGGGCGGATAATGAGCAGTTCTTC
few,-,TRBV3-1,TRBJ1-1,CASSTTANTEAFF,TGTGCCAGCAGCACTACAGCGAACACTGAAGCTTTCTTT
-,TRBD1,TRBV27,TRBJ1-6,CASSVTGVGGSPLHF,TGTGCCAGCAGTGTGACAGGGGTCGGGGGATCACCCCTCCACTTT
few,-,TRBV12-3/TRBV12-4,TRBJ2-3,CASSYDSDTQYF,TGTGCCAGCAGTTACGACTCCGATACGCAGTATTTT
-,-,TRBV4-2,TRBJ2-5,CASSPGTQGETQYF,TGTGCCAGCAGCCCCGGGACCCAGGGGGAGACCCAGTACTTC
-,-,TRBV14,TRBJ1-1,CASSPPGRGSEAFF,TGTGCCAGCAGCCCCCCGGGGAGGGGCTCTGAAGCTTTCTTT
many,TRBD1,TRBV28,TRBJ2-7,CASSLKVGQGAYEQYF,TGTGCCAGCAGTCTAAAGGTGGGACAGGGGGCTTACGAGCAGTACTTC
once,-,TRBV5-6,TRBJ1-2,CASSPGGGSYGYTF,TGTGCCAGCAGCCCCGGAGGAGGCTCCTATGGCTACACCTTC
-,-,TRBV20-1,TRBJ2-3,CSAREVPGLSPTDTQYF,TGCAGTGCTAGGGAGGTTCCCGGCTTATCCCCCACAGATACGCAGTATTTT
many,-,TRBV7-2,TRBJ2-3,CASSLQRSSTDTQYF,TGTGCCAGCAGCCTCCAGAGGTCAAGCACAGATACGCAGTATTTT
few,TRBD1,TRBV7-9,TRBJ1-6,CASSGQGYNSPLHF,TGTGCCAGCAGCGGACAGGGTTATAATTCACCCCTCCACTTT
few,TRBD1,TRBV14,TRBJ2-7,CASSRQGRSSYEQYF,TGTGCCAGCAGCCGACAGGGGCGTAGCTCCTACGAGCAGTACTTC